This T cell receptor beta chain was recorded in a study of blood T cell repertoires in COVID-19. This CDR3 has 16 residues. V was trimmed by 0 bases and J by 0 bases, leaving 9 bases between them. Germline CDR1 reads SGHNT; CDR2 reads YYREEE (reference sequence). Assay: immunoSEQ multiplex PCR; the TCRdb copy retains only in-frame clones and omits some. This table has around 380,000 clones, around 87% appearing once. The clonotype originates from a man aged 25 to 40 who had recovered from COVID-19. This sequence joins TRBV5-4 and TRBJ2-2; D unresolved. Sequencing was performed on PBMCs or T cells enriched from blood (not recorded which). The CDR3 region is CASSLGATTNTGELFF. For the CDR3, the DNA is TGTGCCAGCAGCTTGGGGGCTACAACGAACACCGGGGAGCTGTTTTTT.